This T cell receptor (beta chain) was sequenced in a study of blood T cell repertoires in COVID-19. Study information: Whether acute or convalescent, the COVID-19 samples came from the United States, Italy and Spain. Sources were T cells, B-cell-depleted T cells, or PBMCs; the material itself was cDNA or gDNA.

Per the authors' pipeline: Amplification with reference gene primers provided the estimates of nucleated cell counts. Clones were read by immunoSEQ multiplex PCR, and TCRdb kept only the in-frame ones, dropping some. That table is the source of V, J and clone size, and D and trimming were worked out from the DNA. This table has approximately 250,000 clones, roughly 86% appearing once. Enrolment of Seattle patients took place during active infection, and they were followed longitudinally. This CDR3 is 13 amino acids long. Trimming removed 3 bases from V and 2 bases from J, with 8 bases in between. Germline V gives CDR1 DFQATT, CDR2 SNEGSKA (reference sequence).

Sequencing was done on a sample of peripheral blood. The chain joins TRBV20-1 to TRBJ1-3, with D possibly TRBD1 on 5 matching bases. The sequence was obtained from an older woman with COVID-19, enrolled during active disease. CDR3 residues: CSASGAAGNTIYF. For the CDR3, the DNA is TGCAGTGCTAGTGGGGCAGCTGGAAACACCATATATTTT.